A single sample is the source of the 23 T cell receptor beta chains below, sequenced in a study of shared clonotypes between healthy human individuals. Measured with immunoSEQ multiplex PCR; TCRdb has only the in-frame clones, and not every one. The table records some 1,600,000 clones, 95% to 99% of them present only once. Sequencing input: naive CD4+ T cells sorted from blood. Subset noted: CD45RA+ positively selected. Receptors were obtained from a young man in good health.

V gene TRBV27 combines with J gene TRBJ1-1; D remains ambiguous. The CDR3 has 13 residues. Trimming pared 5 bases from V and 1 base from J, leaving 8 bases between. From germline, CDR1 is MNHEY and CDR2 SMNVEV (reference sequence). The CDR3 reads CASSVTENTEAFF. For the CDR3, the DNA is TGTGCCAGCAGTGTAACAGAGAACACTGAAGCTTTCTTT.

The genes are TRBV7-6 and TRBJ2-7; 14 bases match TRBD2. Germline CDR1 reads SGHVS; CDR2 reads FNYEAQ. J was trimmed by 5 bases and V by 5 bases; bases with no gene match: 8. This CDR3 contains 16 residues. CDR3 coding DNA: TGTGCCAGCAGCGTGGGACTAGCGGGGGAGCTACACGAGCAGTACTTC. Translated: CASSVGLAGELHEQYF.

The sample holds one count of this clone. V and J are TRBV7-2 and TRBJ1-2; 8 nucleotides line up with TRBD1. The V segment lost 1 base and the J segment 9 bases; nucleotides outside the gene matches: 7. The germline V gene has CDR1 SGHTA and CDR2 FQGNSA. CDR3 length: 14 amino acids. CDR3 protein: CASSLGEQGVRYTF. CDR3 coding DNA: TGTGCCAGCAGCTTAGGAGAACAGGGGGTTCGCTACACCTTC.

J is TRBJ2-5 and V is TRBV5-1; D call uncertain. There are 12 residues in the CDR3. Between the trimmed V and J ends, which lost 1 base and 4 bases, there was a span of 5 bases. Germline loops: CDR1 SGHRS, CDR2 YFSETQ. The CDR3 sequence is CASSLSVETQYF. The CDR3 DNA sequence: TGCGCCAGCAGCTTGTCCGTAGAGACCCAGTACTTC.

This clone has only a few counts. This chain joins TRBV6-6 and TRBJ2-7, with D uncertain. Germline loops: CDR1 MNHNY, CDR2 SVGAGI (reference sequence). Between the trimmed V and J ends, which lost 1 base and 1 base, there was a span of 5 bases. The CDR3 length is 13 residues. The CDR3 coding sequence is TGTGCCAGCAGTTACTTAGGGTCCTACGAGCAGTACTTC. Protein product: CASSYLGSYEQYF.

The chain couples TRBV6-5 to TRBJ2-7; D gene ambiguous. The CDR3 totals 14 residues. Trimming cost V 0 bases and J 1 base, with 7 bases left between them. Per the germline V gene, CDR1 is MNHEY and CDR2 is SVGAGI. The CDR3 nucleotides are TGTGCCAGCAGTTACTCGGTCCGTTCCTACGAGCAGTACTTC. This gives the protein CASSYSVRSYEQYF.

This clone was observed a single time. The rearrangement uses TRBV5-4 and TRBJ2-1; the match to TRBD2 covers 14 bases. The CDR3 runs 14 residues. Losses at the gene ends were 4 bases for V and 9 bases for J; bases not matched to a gene: 3. CDR1 and CDR2 (germline): SGHNT, YYREEE (reference sequence). Here the CDR3 reads CASSRTSGRFEQFF. The CDR3 coding sequence is TGTGCCAGCAGCCGGACTAGCGGGAGGTTTGAGCAGTTCTTC.

The CDR3 loop is CASSFYASGYEQYF. As DNA, the CDR3 is TGTGCCAGCAGTTTTTATGCCAGTGGCTACGAGCAGTACTTC. This rearrangement joins TRBV27 to TRBJ2-7; D is unresolved. Trimming stripped 3 bases from V and 3 bases from J, with 12 bases between. CDR3 length: 14 residues. CDR1 is MNHEY, CDR2 SMNVEV, per germline (reference sequence).

V and J are TRBV7-2 and TRBJ2-5; D is uncertain. V gave up 5 bases and J gave up 1 base, with 11 bases separating them. Germline V lookup: CDR1 SGHTA, CDR2 FQGNSA. CDR3 length: 14 amino acids. In nucleotides, the CDR3 is TGTGCCAGCAGCCCTACATTAGTCCAAGAGACCCAGTACTTC. It specifies CASSPTLVQETQYF.

The chain has TRBV10-1 and TRBJ1-1; D is uncertain. Trimming left V 3 bases short and J 7 bases short, with 12 bases between. CDR3 length: 13 amino acids. Germline V CDR1 and CDR2: WNHNN, SYGVQD (reference sequence). The CDR3, as DNA: TGCGCCAGCAGTGATCCCCCCCGGGGTGAAGCTTTCTTT. Translation gives CASSDPPRGEAFF.

The rearrangement joins TRBV5-8 to TRBJ2-2, with D tentatively TRBD1 or TRBD2 (6 bases each). Germline CDR1 SGHTS, CDR2 YDEGEE. The CDR3 covers 17 residues. V dropped 0 bases and J dropped 5 bases, with 17 bases sitting between them. Here the CDR3 reads CASSLAYGGASTGELFF. The CDR3 region has the DNA TGTGCCAGCAGCTTGGCGTACGGGGGCGCTTCAACCGGGGAGCTGTTTTTT.

CDR3 amino acids: CASSSGFGTGELFF. In DNA form, the CDR3 reads TGTGCCAGCTCATCTGGGTTCGGCACCGGGGAGCTGTTTTTT. J is TRBJ2-2 and V is TRBV18, with unresolved D. V lost 5 bases, J lost 4 bases, and 11 bases lay in between. Looked up from germline, CDR1 is KGHSH and CDR2 is LQKENI. This CDR3 spans 14 amino acids. Together with reference TRBV18 and TRBJ2-2, the CDR3 gives the full variable domain: NAGVMQNPRHLVRRRGQEARLRCSPMKGHSHVYWYRQLPEEGLKFMVYLQKENIIDESGMPKERFSAEFPKEGPSILRIQQVVRGDSAAYFCASSSGFGTGELFFGEGSRLTVL.

J is TRBJ2-1 and V is TRBV5-6; 9 bases align to TRBD1. The CDR3 loop spans 14 amino acids. The germline gives CDR1 SGHDT, CDR2 YYEEEE. The trim removed 7 bases at V and 10 bases at J, leaving 12 bases unmatched. CDR3 amino acids: CASFDRGGPSEQFF. The DNA of the CDR3 is TGTGCCAGCTTTGACAGGGGGGGACCCTCGGAGCAGTTCTTC.

The chain uses TRBV28 and TRBJ2-7; TRBD2 matches at 8 bases. This CDR3 is built from 17 residues. The trim removed 7 bases at V and 1 base at J, leaving 15 bases unmatched. Germline loops: CDR1 MDHEN, CDR2 SYDVKM. The chain's CDR3 is CASKGRPVAGRSYEQYF. CDR3 in DNA: TGTGCCAGCAAAGGCCGGCCTGTAGCGGGGAGATCCTACGAGCAGTACTTC.

This chain joins TRBV7-2 and TRBJ2-2; 8 bases line up with TRBD1. V shed 3 bases and J 4 bases; nucleotides not matched to a gene: 4. The CDR3 loop spans 15 amino acids. Germline V gene sequence: CDR1 SGHTA, CDR2 FQGNSA. DNA of the CDR3: TGTGCCAGCAGCTTCCGTGGGACAGGCACCGGGGAGCTGTTTTTT. Translated: CASSFRGTGTGELFF.

This clone occurred once. The rearrangement uses TRBV4-1 and TRBJ1-1; 7 nucleotides agree with TRBD1. The length of the CDR3 is 13 residues. The V gene's germline CDR1 is MGHRA and CDR2 YSYEKL. V trimming: 1 base; J trimming: 11 bases; junction bases outside the gene matches: 7. The CDR3 loop reads CASSQVDRAPAFF. The CDR3 DNA reads TGCGCCAGCAGCCAAGTAGACAGGGCGCCGGCTTTCTTT.

This chain uses TRBV5-1 with TRBJ1-4; D gene unclear. The germline V gene encodes CDR1 SGHRS and CDR2 YFSETQ. The CDR3 sequence is 12 residues long. With 7 bases removed from V and 8 bases from J, the gap between germline ends came to 12 bases. CDR3 in DNA: TGCGCCAGCCGTCGAGAGGAGGAAAAACTGTTTTTT. This sequence encodes CASRREEEKLFF.

The count of this clone is one. J is TRBJ2-7 and V is TRBV27, with TRBD1 matching over 9 bases. V shed 7 bases, J shed 3 bases, and the junction held 7 bases outside the gene matches. Germline values: CDR1 MNHEY, CDR2 SMNVEV (reference sequence). The CDR3 spans 14 residues. The CDR3 sequence: CASKIGQGRYEQYF. For the CDR3, the DNA is TGTGCCAGCAAAATCGGACAGGGGCGCTACGAGCAGTACTTC.

The chain has TRBV11-2 and TRBJ2-7, with 7 bases identical to TRBD2. Germline V gives CDR1 SGHAT, CDR2 FQNNGV. Germline trimming cut 2 bases from V and 2 bases from J; bases unmatched to any gene: 3. This CDR3 is 14 amino acids long. The CDR3 loop is CASSLRGGTYEQYF. The CDR3 bases are TGTGCCAGCAGCTTACGCGGGGGAACCTACGAGCAGTACTTC. Full variable domain (missing parts from reference TRBV11-2 and TRBJ2-7): EAGVAQSPRYKIIEKRQSVAFWCNPISGHATLYWYQQILGQGPKLLIQFQNNGVVDDSQLPKDRFSAERLKGVDSTLKIQPAKLEDSAVYLCASSLRGGTYEQYFGPGTRLTVT.

The chain couples TRBV6-1 to TRBJ1-1; D might be TRBD1 (5 bases). V gave up 7 bases and J gave up 2 bases, with 14 bases separating them. This CDR3 contains 14 residues. The germline V gene has CDR1 MNHNS and CDR2 SASEGT. The CDR3: CASIWDGRNTEAFF. Here the CDR3 DNA reads TGTGCCAGCATTTGGGACGGCCGAAACACTGAAGCTTTCTTT.

J is TRBJ1-3 and V is TRBV6-5; perhaps TRBD1 as D (5 bases). The germline V gene has CDR1 MNHEY and CDR2 SVGAGI. This CDR3 has 12 residues. The V and J ends lost 8 bases and 5 bases respectively, with 10 bases between them. The CDR3: CASGQGRNTIYF. The CDR3 coding sequence is TGTGCCAGCGGCCAGGGCCGAAACACCATATATTTT.

This sequence joins TRBV5-4 and TRBJ2-1; 15 nucleotides line up with TRBD2. Germline CDR1 reads SGHNT; CDR2 reads YYREEE (reference sequence). The CDR3 is 16 residues long. Trimming removed 3 bases from V and 6 bases from J; junction bases left unmatched: 4. CDR3 protein: CASSSPGLAGGNEQFF. DNA for the CDR3: TGTGCCAGCAGCTCCCCGGGACTAGCGGGAGGCAATGAGCAGTTCTTC.

The chain employs TRBV21-1 and TRBJ1-2; the D call in the table, TRBD1, was not verified against the DNA. TRBV21-1 is a recognized pseudogene. This CDR3 spans 13 amino acids. The CDR3 sequence: CASSRDRDHGYTF. Written as DNA, the CDR3 is TGTGCCAGCAGCAGGGACAGGGATCATGGCTACACCTTC.